Listed here are 4 T cell receptor beta chains from one sample, sequenced in a study of cytomegalovirus exposure and HLA in healthy donors. Researchers ran the PCR with 60 Vbeta and 13 Jbeta primers. Using immunoSEQ multiplex PCR, the repertoire was profiled, and TCRdb retains in-frame clones only, with some absent. The table records 90,000 to 150,000 clones, approximately 15% of them present only once. Sequenced material: PBMCs. The receptors originated from a woman aged 18-29 years in good health and CMV-seronegative.

This clone was found a few times. The sample holds other DNA sequences that translate to the same CDR3. This chain uses TRBV29-1 with TRBJ2-3; 7 bases are shared with TRBD1. V lost 6 bases, J lost 1 base, and 4 bases stayed unmatched. This CDR3 is 13 amino acids long. Germline V lookup: CDR1 SQVTM, CDR2 ANQGSEA. This CDR3 reads CSVRQGGTDTQYF. The CDR3 DNA is TGCAGCGTCCGACAGGGAGGCACAGATACGCAGTATTTT.

This clone was picked up a small number of times. The J gene is TRBJ2-6, the V gene TRBV28, with D possibly TRBD1 on 5 matching bases. Germline V CDR1 and CDR2: MDHEN, SYDVKM. Trimming cost V 8 bases and J 0 bases, with 8 bases left between them. CDR3 length: 14 residues. In DNA, the CDR3 is TGTGCCAGCCAGGACACCTCTGGGGCCAACGTCCTGACTTTC. Its translation is CASQDTSGANVLTF.

The table lists this clone with a few counts. The chain is built from TRBV19 and TRBJ2-7, with 11 bases aligning to TRBD2. V was pared by 3 bases and J by 5 bases, with 9 bases of the junction left unmatched. This CDR3 is 16 amino acids long. The germline CDR1 and CDR2 sequences are LNHDA and SQIVND (reference sequence). Here the CDR3 reads CASSIRGSGRDHEQYF. As DNA, the CDR3 is TGTGCCAGTAGTATTCGAGGTAGCGGGAGGGACCACGAGCAGTACTTC.

This clone came up a few times. This CDR3 reads CASSSTGRGTEAFF. For the CDR3, the DNA is TGTGCCAGCAGCTCGACAGGGCGAGGGACTGAAGCTTTCTTT. V gene TRBV7-3 combines with J gene TRBJ1-1, with 7 nucleotides matching TRBD1. CDR3 length: 14 amino acids. Trimming at V came to 4 bases and at J to 5 bases, leaving 7 bases not matched to a gene. Germline CDR1 is SGHTA and CDR2 is FQGTGA.